This TCR beta chain was found in a study of control samples from healthy donors and cancer patients. Data came from immunoSEQ multiplex PCR; TCRdb stores just in-frame clones and leaves some out. The top ten clones hold more than 6% of a sample with roughly 370,000 clones, 75% to 95% of them seen once. Trimming at V came to 6 bases and at J to 4 bases, leaving 4 bases not matched to a gene. The CDR3 totals 14 residues. Germline V gene sequence: CDR1 LGHDT, CDR2 YNNKEL (reference sequence). The chain carries TRBV3-1 (or the pseudogene TRBV3-2) and TRBJ2-3; 10 nucleotides match TRBD2. Sequencing used PBMCs. The TCR was taken from a man aged 40-55 years with head and neck cancer. In DNA form, the CDR3 reads TGTGCCAGCAGGTCTAGCGGGGGTCCAGATACGCAGTATTTT. This encodes CASRSSGGPDTQYF.